A single sample is the source of the 17 T cell receptor beta chains below, sequenced in a study of cytomegalovirus exposure and HLA in healthy donors. Primers: 60 Vbeta forward and 13 Jbeta reverse. Sequencing used immunoSEQ multiplex PCR; TCRdb keeps in-frame clones, though not all of them. The data show a few hundred thousand clones, roughly 90% seen once. Source material: PBMCs. The receptors here all came from a woman between 18 and 29 years old in good health and CMV-seronegative.

CDR3: CASSSTRWEQFF. In DNA form, the CDR3 reads TGTGCCAGCAGCTCGACTAGGTGGGAGCAGTTCTTC. This chain joins TRBV5-8 and TRBJ2-1, with a tentative D call TRBD2 (6 bases). The V and J ends lost 3 bases and 10 bases respectively, with 11 bases between them. Germline V CDR1 and CDR2: SGHTS, YDEGEE. This CDR3 region has 12 residues.

The gene calls are TRBV5-6 and TRBJ2-1; 7 bases map to TRBD1. Germline lookup yields CDR1 SGHDT and CDR2 YYEEEE. The CDR3 runs to 15 residues. The ends lost 2 bases at V and 3 bases at J; junction bases unmatched: 5. The CDR3 DNA follows: TGTGCCAGCAGCTTTGACAGGGTGAGCTACAATGAGCAGTTCTTC. Its translation is CASSFDRVSYNEQFF.

This chain connects TRBV6-6 to TRBJ1-1; D remains ambiguous. The CDR3 covers 15 residues. Looked up from germline, CDR1 is MNHNY and CDR2 is SVGAGI (reference sequence). The V end was cut by 7 bases, the J end by 0 bases, with 15 bases between. The DNA of the CDR3 is TGTGCCAGCACACAGAGACAACTGTTGAACACTGAAGCTTTCTTT. This gives the protein CASTQRQLLNTEAFF.

V and J are TRBV11-3 and TRBJ2-5; D is unclear. This CDR3 region has 11 residues. The germline V and J ends were trimmed by 5 bases and 1 base, with 2 bases remaining between them. Germline loops: CDR1 SGHNT, CDR2 YENEEA. CDR3 DNA: TGTGCCAGCAGCCTCCAAGAGACCCAGTACTTC. Amino acid sequence: CASSLQETQYF.

The chain links TRBV30 to TRBJ2-7, with D maybe TRBD1 (5 bases). V was pared by 3 bases and J by 6 bases, with 9 bases between. The V gene's germline CDR1 is GTSNPN and CDR2 SVGIG (reference sequence). CDR3 length: 11 residues. The CDR3 protein is CAWRGQIEQYF. CDR3 nucleotide sequence: TGTGCCTGGAGGGGGCAGATCGAGCAGTACTTC. The entire variable domain, with the rest obtained from reference TRBV30 and TRBJ2-7, is as follows: SQTIHQWPATLVQPVGSPLSLECTVEGTSNPNLYWYRQAAGRGLQLLFYSVGIGQISSEVPQNLSASRPQDRQFILSSKKLLLSDSGFYLCAWRGQIEQYFGPGTRLTVT.

The rearrangement joins TRBV5-8 to TRBJ2-1, with 9 positions matching TRBD1. Trimming took 5 bases from V and 3 from J; bases not matched to a gene: 6. Germline V lookup: CDR1 SGHTS, CDR2 YDEGEE. This CDR3 has 15 amino acids. The CDR3 region has the DNA TGTGCCAGCAGTCGCGACAGGGGGGTCTACAATGAGCAGTTCTTC. This sequence encodes CASSRDRGVYNEQFF.

CDR3 sequence: CASRLQGSGNTIYF. In nucleotides, the CDR3 is TGTGCCAGCAGATTACAGGGATCTGGAAACACCATATATTTT. The V and J genes are TRBV27 and TRBJ1-3, with D tentatively TRBD1 (6 bases). The ends were cut back, 6 bases at V and 1 base at J, with 10 bases in the middle. Germline lookup yields CDR1 MNHEY and CDR2 SMNVEV (reference sequence). The length of the CDR3 is 14 residues.

The rearrangement joins TRBV5-1 to TRBJ2-7, with TRBD2 identical over 7 bases. CDR1 is SGHRS, CDR2 YFSETQ, per germline. V shed 8 bases, J shed 2 bases, and the junction held 13 bases outside the gene matches. CDR3 length equals 15 residues. The CDR3 loop is CASSTLSGVAYEQYF. CDR3 sequence (DNA): TGCGCCAGTTCTACCCTAAGCGGGGTCGCCTACGAGCAGTACTTC.

The V and J genes are TRBV27 and TRBJ1-5; TRBD1 matches at 8 bases. The germline V gene has CDR1 MNHEY and CDR2 SMNVEV (reference sequence). CDR3 length equals 15 residues. The ends lost 6 bases at V and 3 bases at J; junction bases unmatched: 7. The CDR3 DNA reads as TGTGCCAGCAGCCCAGGGGGCGCGTTCAATCAGCCCCAGCATTTT. Encoded protein: CASSPGGAFNQPQHF.

This rearrangement joins TRBV6-5 to TRBJ1-1; D unclear. Germline V gives CDR1 MNHEY, CDR2 SVGAGI. The CDR3 spans 14 residues. Trimming stripped 1 base from V and 6 bases from J, with 12 bases between. The DNA for the CDR3 is TGTGCCAGCAGTTACTGGACTGGGAGCGCTGAAGCTTTCTTT. Translation gives CASSYWTGSAEAFF.

The chain recombines TRBV4-3 with TRBJ2-2, with TRBD2 identical over 10 bases. The CDR3 has 17 residues. Trimming took 0 bases from V and 7 from J; bases not matched to a gene: 8. Looked up from germline, CDR1 is LGHNA and CDR2 is YSLEER. In DNA form, the CDR3 reads TGCGCCAGCAGCCAAGACAGCGGGAGGGCCGGAATCGGGGAGCTGTTTTTT. Protein: CASSQDSGRAGIGELFF.

J is TRBJ2-3 and V is TRBV5-1; D is unresolved. The V end lost 5 bases, the J end lost 6 bases, and 19 bases lay between the germline ends. This CDR3 has 15 amino acids. The germline V gene has CDR1 SGHRS and CDR2 YFSETQ. CDR3 coding DNA: TGCGCCAGCAGTTTGACTCATCCATCCTCTGATACGCAGTATTTT. This encodes CASSLTHPSSDTQYF.

This clone was detected only a few times. The chain is built from TRBV6-5 and TRBJ2-7; 7 bases are shared with TRBD1. The V gene end was trimmed by 0 bases and the J gene end by 4 bases; junction bases not matched to a gene: 9. Germline loops: CDR1 MNHEY, CDR2 SVGAGI. This CDR3 region has 16 residues. The CDR3: CASSYSSGQVVYEQYF. Here the CDR3 DNA reads TGTGCCAGCAGTTACTCTTCCGGACAGGTTGTATACGAGCAGTACTTC.

The chain couples TRBV5-5 to TRBJ2-4, with 8 bases that match TRBD1. Germline CDR1 and CDR2: SGHKS and YYEKEE (reference sequence). Losses at the gene ends were 1 base for V and 8 bases for J; bases not matched to a gene: 2. This CDR3 is built from 13 residues. CDR3 in DNA: TGTGCCAGCAGCTTGATACAGGGGGACATTCAGTACTTC. Its protein product is CASSLIQGDIQYF.

V and J are TRBV29-1 and TRBJ2-7; the match to TRBD2 covers 9 bases. V lost 4 bases and J lost 5; bases outside the gene matches: 9. Per germline, CDR1 SQVTM and CDR2 ANQGSEA. This CDR3 contains 14 residues. CDR3 region: CSVALRGGPDEQYF. CDR3 sequence (DNA): TGCAGCGTTGCCTTGCGGGGGGGGCCTGACGAGCAGTACTTC.

This sequence joins TRBV29-1 and TRBJ2-7, with D possibly being TRBD1 (6 bases). There are 11 residues in the CDR3. The V end lost 6 bases, the J end lost 4 bases, and 10 bases lay between the germline ends. Germline values: CDR1 SQVTM, CDR2 ANQGSEA. This CDR3 is CSVKQGYEQYF. DNA of the CDR3: TGCAGCGTGAAACAGGGTTACGAGCAGTACTTC.

The gene calls are TRBV6-5 and TRBJ2-7; D gene ambiguous. Trimming shortened V by 6 bases and J by 3 bases, and 18 bases separated the two germline ends. The CDR3 spans 15 residues. Looked up from germline, CDR1 is MNHEY and CDR2 is SVGAGI. CDR3 in amino acids: CASSTYTFFGYEQYF. The CDR3 DNA reads TGTGCCAGCAGCACATACACCTTCTTTGGCTACGAGCAGTACTTC.